What follows are 5 T cell receptor beta chains derived from one specimen sequenced in a study of beta chain features in type 1 diabetes. Findings and caveats of the study: Type 1 diabetes patients had TCRB CDR3s that were shorter (moderately but significantly so) in all four CD4+ subsets.

Their specific antigens are unknown. The entirety of the isolated RNA underwent reverse transcription, so expressed TCRB transcripts were sequenced. Method: immunoSEQ multiplex PCR; TCRdb's copy keeps in-frame clones and lacks some. The table has under 850,000 clones, 13% seen once; the top ten hold approximately 0.021%. The sequencing input was naive CD4+ T cells from blood. The receptor source for this set is a man aged 18 to 29 with type 1 diabetes.

This clone was found a few times. V usage is TRBV15 and J usage is TRBJ1-5, with D perhaps TRBD1 (5 bases). This CDR3 spans 15 amino acids. Between the trimmed V and J ends, which lost 1 base and 4 bases, there was a span of 11 bases. Germline CDR1 LNHNV, CDR2 YYDKDF (reference sequence). For the CDR3, the DNA is TGTGCCACCAGCAGAGTCAGGGTGGGGAATCAGCCCCAGCATTTT. Its translation is CATSRVRVGNQPQHF.

V is TRBV14 and J is TRBJ1-4; 7 bases line up with TRBD1. CDR1 and CDR2 from the germline V gene are SGHDN and FVKESK. The V gene end was trimmed by 4 bases and the J gene end by 7 bases; junction bases not matched to a gene: 12. This CDR3 is 16 amino acids long. CDR3 amino acids: CASSRRTGPQGEKLFF. DNA of the CDR3: TGTGCCAGCAGCCGCAGGACAGGCCCCCAAGGTGAAAAACTGTTTTTT.

This rearrangement joins TRBV25-1 to TRBJ2-5; TRBD1 matches at 9 bases. Unmatched junction bases numbered 1, after V lost 4 bases and J lost 1 base. Germline V CDR1 and CDR2: MGHDK, SYGVNS. The CDR3 contains 14 residues. CDR3 DNA sequence: TGTGCCAGCAGTGGGACAGGGGCCCAAGAGACCCAGTACTTC. Protein sequence: CASSGTGAQETQYF.

The chain uses TRBV6-5 and TRBJ1-2; D not resolved. Germline CDR1 reads MNHEY; CDR2 reads SVGAGI. This CDR3 has 14 amino acids. V gave up 0 bases and J gave up 8 bases, with 13 bases separating them. CDR3 residues: CASSYSETPRGYTF. The CDR3 DNA sequence: TGTGCCAGCAGTTACTCGGAGACCCCGAGGGGCTACACCTTC.

This clone was observed a handful of times. The rearrangement links TRBV6-6 to TRBJ2-7, with 12 bases fitting TRBD2. The V and J ends lost 10 bases and 2 bases, in that order; junction bases with no gene match: 12. Germline loops: CDR1 MNHNY, CDR2 SVGAGI (reference sequence). The CDR3 is made up of 16 amino acids. CDR3 sequence: CATQTSGGKTAYEQYF. The CDR3 DNA follows: TGTGCCACCCAGACTAGCGGGGGTAAGACTGCCTACGAGCAGTACTTC.